A selection of T cell receptor beta chains follows, all from one sample in a study of T cells after yellow fever vaccination. From the 5' RACE reads, TCRdb called clonotypes with MiXCR, one entry per CDR3 protein. The data contain 280,000 or so distinct CDR3 sequences, around 9.3% of them singletons. Sequences were derived from CD4+ T cells sorted from PBMCs, sampled 5 days after the yellow fever booster vaccination. Receptor source: a man younger than 35 who received the YFV17D yellow fever vaccine. CDR3s include the opening cysteine and the closing phenylalanine or tryptophan. The order of the fields is J gene, V gene, D gene, clone size, CDR3 DNA, CDR3 protein. A D gene is named only where the DNA matches it firmly. Clone size is stated in some rows and not others, as once, few, many or a class when expanded.

TRBJ1-2,TRBV4-3,-,-,TGCGCCAGCAGCCAAGAACCGGTGGCGGACTATGGCTACACCTTC,CASSQEPVADYGYTF
TRBJ2-7,TRBV7-2,-,few,TGTGCCAGCAAACCCAGGGACAACTCCTACGAGCAGTACTTC,CASKPRDNSYEQYF
TRBJ1-1,TRBV3-1,-,-,TGTGCCAGCATGACCCCCCGGGGCACTGAAGCTTTCTTT,CASMTPRGTEAFF
TRBJ1-6,TRBV29-1,TRBD1,few,TGCAGCGTTGGCGTACAGGGGCCTAATTCACCCCTCCACTTT,CSVGVQGPNSPLHF
TRBJ2-5,TRBV5-1,-,-,TGCGCCAGCAGCTTGAGGACCCCGGAAGAGACCCAGTACTTC,CASSLRTPEETQYF
TRBJ2-1,TRBV20-1,-,many,TGCAGTGCTAGAGAAGGATCCAGCGATGGTGAGCAGTTCTTC,CSAREGSSDGEQFF
TRBJ2-2,TRBV4-3,TRBD1,many,TGCGCCAGCAGCCAAGTAGGCAGGGGGAAGGCCGGGGAGCTGTTTTTT,CASSQVGRGKAGELFF
TRBJ1-4,TRBV11-1,-,-,TGTGCCAGCAGCGTCAGGGAGCGCGAAAAACTGTTTTTT,CASSVREREKLFF
TRBJ1-3,TRBV4-3,-,few,TGCGCCAGCAGCCATCTACAGGGTGGTGGAAACACCACATATTTT,CASSHLQGGGNTTYF
TRBJ1-1,TRBV21-1,-,-,TGTGCCAGCAGCAAAGCCAAGGGGACAGGGCTGAACACTGAAGCTTTCTTT,CASSKAKGTGLNTEAFF
TRBJ1-2,TRBV7-9,TRBD1,few,TGTGCCAGCAGCCCTTCGGGACAGGGGGCTGAGGGCTACACCTTC,CASSPSGQGAEGYTF
TRBJ2-5,TRBV4-1,-,-,TGCGCCAGCAGCCAAGCCGGCAGCCAAGAGACCCAGTACTTC,CASSQAGSQETQYF
TRBJ2-1,TRBV7-2,-,-,TGTGCCAGCAGCTTACGGATCAGCTACAATGAGCAGTTCTTC,CASSLRISYNEQFF
TRBJ2-7,TRBV15,TRBD1,few,TGTGCCACCAGCAGGGACAGGGGAGCCTACGAGCAGTACTTC,CATSRDRGAYEQYF
TRBJ2-6,TRBV27,-,many,TGTGCCAGCAGCCTAGCCTCTGGGGCCAACGTCCTGACTTTC,CASSLASGANVLTF
TRBJ1-2,TRBV6-2/TRBV6-3,-,-,TGTGCCATCCAGGGCTCCTATGGCTACACCTTC,CAIQGSYGYTF
TRBJ1-2,TRBV10-3,TRBD1,few,TGTGCCATCAGTTCCGGGACAGGGGGCAACTATGGCTACACCTTC,CAISSGTGGNYGYTF
TRBJ2-5,TRBV6-2/TRBV6-3,-,-,TGTGCCAGCAGTTCGGCCGGGGTCCAAGAGACCCTGTACTTC,CASSSAGVQETLYF
TRBJ2-1,TRBV20-1,-,-,TGCAGTGCTAGTCCCACCGGGCGGCTGCTCAATGAGCAGTTCTTC,CSASPTGRLLNEQFF
TRBJ1-6,TRBV19,-,-,TGTGCCAGTCAGTCGTCATCAGGCAATTCACCCCTCCACTTT,CASQSSSGNSPLHF
TRBJ1-4,TRBV25-1,-,-,TGTGCCAGCAGTGATTCCGTAAAACTGTTTTTT,CASSDSVKLFF
TRBJ2-5,TRBV4-1,-,few,TGCGCCAGCAGCCAGGTAATCGGGGAGACCCAGTACTTC,CASSQVIGETQYF
TRBJ1-1,TRBV6-5,-,few,TGTGCCAGCAGTTACTCCTCGGCAGGGGCGGTCACTGAAGCTTTCTTT,CASSYSSAGAVTEAFF
TRBJ1-1,TRBV7-2,-,many,TGTGCCAGCAGGGCCTGGGGCACTGAAGCTTTCTTT,CASRAWGTEAFF
TRBJ2-7,TRBV2,-,few,TGTGCCAGCAGTGAAATCGGCAGAAACTACGAGCAGTACTTC,CASSEIGRNYEQYF
TRBJ1-2,TRBV19,-,-,TGTGCCAGTAGTAGACCGGGGGACTATGGCTACACCTTC,CASSRPGDYGYTF
TRBJ2-3,TRBV25-1,-,-,TGTGCCAGCAGTGGGGGCCCCAGAGAAGATACGCAGTATTTT,CASSGGPREDTQYF
TRBJ1-5,TRBV20-1,-,-,TGCAGTGCTAGATCGGATGGCAATCAGCCCCAGCATTTT,CSARSDGNQPQHF
TRBJ2-1,TRBV12-3/TRBV12-4,TRBD2,-,TGTGCCAGCAGTTTCCGATTAGCGGGGAGACACAATGAGCAGTTCTTC,CASSFRLAGRHNEQFF